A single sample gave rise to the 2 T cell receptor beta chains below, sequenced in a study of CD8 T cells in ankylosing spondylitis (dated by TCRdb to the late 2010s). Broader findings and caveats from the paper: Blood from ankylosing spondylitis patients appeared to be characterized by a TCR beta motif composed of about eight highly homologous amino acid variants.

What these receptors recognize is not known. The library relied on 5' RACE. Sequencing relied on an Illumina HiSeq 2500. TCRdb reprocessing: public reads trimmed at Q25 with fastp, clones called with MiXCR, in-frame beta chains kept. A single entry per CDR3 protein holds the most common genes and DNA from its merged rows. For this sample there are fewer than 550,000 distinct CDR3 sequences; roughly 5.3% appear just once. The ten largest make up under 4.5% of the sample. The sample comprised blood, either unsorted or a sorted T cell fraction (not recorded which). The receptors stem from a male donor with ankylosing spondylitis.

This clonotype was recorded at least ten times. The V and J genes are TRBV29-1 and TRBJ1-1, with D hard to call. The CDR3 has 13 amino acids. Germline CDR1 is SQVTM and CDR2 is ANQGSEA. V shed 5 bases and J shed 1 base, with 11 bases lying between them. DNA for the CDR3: TGCAGCGTTAACAGCCGCGGGAACACTGAAGCTTTCTTT. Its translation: CSVNSRGNTEAFF.

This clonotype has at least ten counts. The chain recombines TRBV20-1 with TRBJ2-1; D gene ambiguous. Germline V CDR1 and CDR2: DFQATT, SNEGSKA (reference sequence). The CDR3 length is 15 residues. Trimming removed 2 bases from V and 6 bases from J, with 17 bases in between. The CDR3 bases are TGCAGTGCTAGACTGTTTGTGGGGTTAAGCAATGAGCAGTTCTTC. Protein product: CSARLFVGLSNEQFF.